This TCR beta chain was identified during a study of shared clonotypes between healthy human individuals. Overall study results and limits: Sampling covered blood only; tissue repertoires likely differ. Clonotype sharing across a few donors was observed for 4% to 5.5% of naive CD4 clonotypes.

About this clone: Its target is not known.

Running of the assay took place at deep level. Data came from immunoSEQ multiplex PCR; TCRdb stores just in-frame clones and leaves some out. The sample shows some 2.1 million clones, 93% of them seen only once. J lost 3 bases, V lost 6 bases, and 4 bases had no gene match. The germline gives CDR1 SGHTA, CDR2 FQGTGA. There are 14 residues in the CDR3. CD8 cells regarded as naive lacked CD45RO, were positively chosen for CCR7, and omitted terminally differentiated effector memory CD45RA+ cells. V usage is TRBV7-3 and J usage is TRBJ2-3, with 9 bases fitting TRBD1. This TCR derives from a man aged 18 to 30 in good health. Some clones in this sample may be carry-over from other donors' samples. The specimen was naive CD8+ T cells from PBMCs. CDR3 amino acids: CASSQTGGTDTQYF. In DNA, the CDR3 is TGTGCCAGCAGTCAGACAGGGGGAACAGATACGCAGTATTTT.